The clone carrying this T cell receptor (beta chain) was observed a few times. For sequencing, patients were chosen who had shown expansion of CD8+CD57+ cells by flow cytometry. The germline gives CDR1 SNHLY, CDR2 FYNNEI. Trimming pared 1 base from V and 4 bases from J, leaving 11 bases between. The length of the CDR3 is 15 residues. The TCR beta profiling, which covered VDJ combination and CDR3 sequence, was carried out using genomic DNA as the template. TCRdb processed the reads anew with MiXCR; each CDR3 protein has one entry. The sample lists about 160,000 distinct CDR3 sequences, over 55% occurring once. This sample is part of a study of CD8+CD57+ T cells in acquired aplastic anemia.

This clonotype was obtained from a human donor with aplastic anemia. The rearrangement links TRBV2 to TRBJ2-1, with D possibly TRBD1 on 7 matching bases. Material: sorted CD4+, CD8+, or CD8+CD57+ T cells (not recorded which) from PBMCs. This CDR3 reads CASSEVPGGYNEQFF. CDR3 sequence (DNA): TGTGCCAGCAGTGAAGTTCCAGGGGGGTACAATGAGCAGTTCTTC. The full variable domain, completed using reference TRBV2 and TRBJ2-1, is EPEVTQTPSHQVTQMGQEVILRCVPISNHLYFYWYRQILGQKVEFLVSFYNNEISEKSEIFDDQFSVERPDGSNFTLKIRSTKLEDSAMYFCASSEVPGGYNEQFFGPGTRLTVL.